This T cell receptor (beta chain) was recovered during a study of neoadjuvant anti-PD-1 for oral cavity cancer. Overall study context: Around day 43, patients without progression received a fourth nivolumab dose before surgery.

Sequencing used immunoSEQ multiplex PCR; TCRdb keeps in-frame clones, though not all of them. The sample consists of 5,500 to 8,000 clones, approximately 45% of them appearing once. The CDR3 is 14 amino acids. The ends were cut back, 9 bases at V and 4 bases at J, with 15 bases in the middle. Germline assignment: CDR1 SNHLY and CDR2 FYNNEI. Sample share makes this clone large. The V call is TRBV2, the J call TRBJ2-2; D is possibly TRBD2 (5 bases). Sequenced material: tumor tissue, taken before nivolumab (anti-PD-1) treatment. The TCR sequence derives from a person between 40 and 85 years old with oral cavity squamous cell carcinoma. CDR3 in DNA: TGTGCCAGAGAGGACTTTCCAACCACCGGGGAGCTGTTTTTT. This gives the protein CAREDFPTTGELFF.